One sample yielded the 29 T cell receptor beta chains listed below, sequenced in a study of T cell responses to AZD1222 COVID-19 vaccine. Sequencing was performed with immunoSEQ multiplex PCR; in TCRdb, only in-frame clones are kept and a portion is missing. The sample yields fewer than 150,000 clones, around 92% seen once. This specimen was peripheral blood, taken 28 days after the second AZD1222 dose. The receptors were gathered from an adult who received the AZD1222 COVID-19 vaccine.

The chain combines TRBV6-6 with TRBJ2-2; no clear D gene. CDR1 is MNHNY and CDR2 is SVGAGI in the germline V gene (reference sequence). The CDR3 spans 15 residues. Trimming cost V 0 bases and J 0 bases, with 5 bases left between them. The DNA for the CDR3 is TGTGCCAGCAGTTACTCCATAACGAACACCGGGGAGCTGTTTTTT. It translates to CASSYSITNTGELFF.

V is TRBV10-1 and J is TRBJ2-7; no definite D call. CDR1 is WNHNN and CDR2 is SYGVQD in the germline V gene (reference sequence). Trimming cost V 0 bases and J 2 bases, with 11 bases left between them. The CDR3 covers 15 residues. The CDR3, as DNA: TGCGCCAGCAGTGAGTCTGGGCTACCAACCTACGAGCAGTACTTC. This sequence encodes CASSESGLPTYEQYF.

The chain carries TRBV5-1 and TRBJ2-2; 12 bases fit TRBD2. Germline CDR1 and CDR2: SGHRS and YFSETQ. The CDR3 sequence is 17 residues long. The junction had 6 bases not matched to a gene; V was cut back by 4 bases and J by 2 bases. The CDR3 loop reads CASSTTSGSTNTGELFF. DNA of the CDR3: TGCGCCAGCAGCACGACTAGCGGGAGTACTAACACCGGGGAGCTGTTTTTT.

The chain links TRBV5-5 to TRBJ1-4; 7 nucleotides agree with TRBD1. CDR1 and CDR2 (germline): SGHKS, YYEKEE (reference sequence). With 3 bases clipped from V and 2 bases from J, the junction kept 7 bases outside the gene matches. The CDR3 runs to 16 residues. CDR3 sequence (DNA): TGTGCCAGCAGCTCGGGACAGCTCGCCACTAATGAAAAACTGTTTTTT. Its protein is CASSSGQLATNEKLFF. Variable domain in full (rest from reference TRBV5-5 and TRBJ1-4): DAGVTQSPTHLIKTRGQQVTLRCSPISGHKSVSWYQQVLGQGPQFIFQYYEKEERGRGNFPDRFSARQFPNYSSELNVNALLLGDSALYLCASSSGQLATNEKLFFGSGTQLSVL.

The V call is TRBV5-1, the J call TRBJ1-1; the match to TRBD1 covers 7 bases. The J segment lost 2 bases and the V segment lost 8 bases, leaving 12 bases of the junction unmatched. Germline lookup yields CDR1 SGHRS and CDR2 YFSETQ. CDR3 length: 15 amino acids. CDR3: CASSGQEKPNTEAFF. The CDR3 DNA sequence: TGCGCCAGTTCAGGACAGGAGAAACCAAACACTGAAGCTTTCTTT.

This clone was counted only a few times. This chain connects TRBV15 to TRBJ1-2; 8 bases fit TRBD1. The CDR3 has 17 residues. V shed 5 bases, J shed 2 bases, and the junction held 13 bases outside the gene matches. The germline V gene encodes CDR1 LNHNV and CDR2 YYDKDF (reference sequence). The CDR3 here is CATSAPFGRTGNYGYTF. The CDR3 DNA is TGTGCCACCAGCGCCCCTTTCGGGCGGACAGGGAACTATGGCTACACCTTC.

The chain employs TRBV27 and TRBJ2-3; 7 nucleotides agree with TRBD2. The CDR3 length is 16 residues. Germline V gene lookup returns CDR1 MNHEY and CDR2 SMNVEV (reference sequence). Germline trimming cut 2 bases from V and 5 bases from J; bases unmatched to any gene: 10. The CDR3 DNA reads as TGTGCCAGCAGTTTACTAGCGGAACAACCGGGAGATACGCAGTATTTT. Its translation: CASSLLAEQPGDTQYF.

This clone was seen a single time. The DNA for the CDR3 is TGTGCCAGTAGTACGGACGCGAACACCGGGGAGCTGTTTTTT. It translates to CASSTDANTGELFF. The gene calls are TRBV19 and TRBJ2-2; D remains ambiguous. The CDR3 is 14 amino acids. Trimming left V 4 bases short and J 0 bases short, with 6 bases between. Germline lookup yields CDR1 LNHDA and CDR2 SQIVND (reference sequence).

The DNA of the CDR3 is TGTGCCAGTAGTATAAGAGCCGGCGGGAACACTGAAGCTTTCTTT. It is translated as CASSIRAGGNTEAFF. The chain combines TRBV19 with TRBJ1-1; unclear D gene. The CDR3 has 15 amino acids. CDR1 and CDR2 (germline): LNHDA, SQIVND (reference sequence). V lost 2 bases to trimming and J lost 1 base, with 11 bases between them.

The V gene is TRBV29-1, the J gene TRBJ1-2; D unresolved. Germline CDR1 reads SQVTM; CDR2 reads ANQGSEA. The CDR3 has 13 residues. Trimming took 1 base from V and 8 from J, leaving 14 bases between them. The CDR3 reads CSVEGDKGYGYTF. CDR3 coding DNA: TGCAGCGTTGAAGGCGACAAGGGCTACGGCTACACCTTC.

With respect to this clone: This specimen includes other DNA sequences encoding the same CDR3. V is TRBV11-3 and J is TRBJ2-1; D not certain. The CDR3 is 15 residues long. CDR1 and CDR2 from the germline V gene are SGHNT and YENEEA. V shed 5 bases and J shed 0 bases, with 11 bases lying between them. The CDR3 loop reads CASSPDPSSYNEQFF. The CDR3 region has the DNA TGTGCCAGCAGCCCCGACCCTAGCTCCTACAATGAGCAGTTCTTC. The variable domain in full, completed from reference TRBV11-3 and TRBJ2-1, reads EAGVVQSPRYKIIEKKQPVAFWCNPISGHNTLYWYLQNLGQGPELLIRYENEEAVDDSQLPKDRFSAERLKGVDSTLKIQPAELGDSAVYLCASSPDPSSYNEQFFGPGTRLTVL.

V usage is TRBV19 and J usage is TRBJ2-1; D could derive from TRBD1 or TRBD2 (6 bases each). The CDR3 extends over 15 amino acids. From germline, CDR1 is LNHDA and CDR2 SQIVND (reference sequence). The V and J ends lost 0 bases and 4 bases respectively, with 10 bases between them. CDR3 protein: CASSIEGGTYNEQFF. DNA of the CDR3: TGTGCCAGTAGTATAGAAGGCGGGACATACAATGAGCAGTTCTTC. Looking up the rest from reference TRBV19 and TRBJ2-1 gives the full variable domain: DGGITQSPKYLFRKEGQNVTLSCEQNLNHDAMYWYRQDPGQGLRLIYYSQIVNDFQKGDIAEGYSVSREKKESFPLTVTSAQKNPTAFYLCASSIEGGTYNEQFFGPGTRLTVL.

The V gene is TRBV5-3, the J gene TRBJ2-1, with 10 bases aligning to TRBD2. TRBV5-3 is an ORF; its function is uncertain. The CDR3 covers 21 residues. With 0 bases clipped from V and 4 bases from J, the junction kept 19 bases outside the gene matches. Here the CDR3 DNA reads TGTGCCAGAAGCTTGGAAATACGGACTAGCGGCCCAGCCCCCCTTTACAATGAGCAGTTCTTC. Its translation: CARSLEIRTSGPAPLYNEQFF.

This clone was counted once. V is TRBV4-1 and J is TRBJ2-5; unclear D gene. This CDR3 is built from 15 residues. V dropped 0 bases and J dropped 5 bases, with 13 bases sitting between them. The germline gives CDR1 MGHRA, CDR2 YSYEKL. CDR3: CASSQESRRPETQYF. The DNA of the CDR3 is TGCGCCAGCAGCCAAGAGTCGCGGAGACCGGAGACCCAGTACTTC.

This chain links TRBV6-5 with TRBJ1-2, with 8 bases fitting TRBD1. Germline-derived CDR1 and CDR2 are MNHEY and SVGAGI. J lost 5 bases, V lost 7 bases, and 9 bases had no gene match. The CDR3 runs to 14 residues. This CDR3 is CASTRTGREYGYTF. CDR3 DNA sequence: TGTGCCAGCACCAGGACAGGGAGGGAATATGGCTACACCTTC.

The genes are TRBV19 and TRBJ1-5; 7 bases align to TRBD1. Trimming cost V 3 bases and J 8 bases; bases outside gene matches: 7. The CDR3 sequence is 14 residues long. CDR1 is LNHDA, CDR2 SQIVND, per germline (reference sequence). For the CDR3, the DNA is TGTGCCAGTAGTATGTATTTAGGGGGCGAGCCCCAGCATTTT. Translating gives CASSMYLGGEPQHF.

The chain employs TRBV28 and TRBJ1-5; TRBD1 agrees at 9 bases. Trimming at V came to 8 bases and at J to 1 base, leaving 18 bases not matched to a gene. The CDR3 is 19 residues long. CDR1 and CDR2 from the germline V gene are MDHEN and SYDVKM. The CDR3 DNA reads as TGTGCCAGCGGCGAGGGGGGACAGGGAGGTTGGGGGAGCAATCAGCCCCAGCATTTT. Translation gives CASGEGGQGGWGSNQPQHF.

The J gene is TRBJ1-2, the V gene TRBV18; the D gene is possibly TRBD1 (6 bases). This CDR3 spans 14 amino acids. Deletions cut 3 bases from V and 1 base from J, with 9 bases between. Germline V gene data show CDR1 as KGHSH and CDR2 as LQKENI. CDR3 nucleotide sequence: TGTGCCAGCTCACCGGGGGCGTTTAACTATGGCTACACCTTC. Its protein product is CASSPGAFNYGYTF.

This chain uses TRBV7-2 with TRBJ2-7; TRBD1 is a possible D gene (7 bases). Germline V lookup: CDR1 SGHTA, CDR2 FQGNSA. The CDR3 is 14 residues long. Trimming left V 1 base short and J 5 bases short, with 12 bases between. The CDR3 DNA is TGTGCCAGCAGCTTAGAATCCAGGGGGGACGAGCAGTACTTC. Its protein product is CASSLESRGDEQYF.

J is TRBJ2-1 and V is TRBV4-2; 8 nucleotides line up with TRBD2. With V trimmed by 0 bases and J by 9 bases, 13 bases remained unmatched. Germline CDR1 reads LGHNA; CDR2 reads YNFKEQ. This CDR3 region has 17 residues. In nucleotides, the CDR3 is TGTGCCAGCAGCCAAGATCTGGGGACTAGTGGTGTCAGTGAGCAGTTCTTC. Its translation is CASSQDLGTSGVSEQFF.

This rearrangement joins TRBV6-5 to TRBJ2-2; TRBD2 matches at 7 bases. The V gene end was trimmed by 8 bases and the J gene end by 3 bases; junction bases not matched to a gene: 6. CDR3 length: 14 amino acids. Germline-derived CDR1 and CDR2 are MNHEY and SVGAGI. CDR3 residues: CASARDYYTGELFF. DNA of the CDR3: TGTGCCAGCGCCAGGGACTACTACACCGGGGAGCTGTTTTTT.

This clone was picked up one time. This chain connects TRBV5-1 to TRBJ1-1; D remains unclear. In germline, CDR1 is SGHRS, CDR2 YFSETQ. This CDR3 spans 14 amino acids. V shed 4 bases and J shed 4 bases, with 14 bases lying between them. The CDR3 bases are TGCGCCAGCAGCCCGCCGCCGGGGAGCACTGAAGCTTTCTTT. It specifies CASSPPPGSTEAFF.

The genes are TRBV11-3 and TRBJ2-7; maybe TRBD2 (6 bases). Per the germline V gene, CDR1 is SGHNT and CDR2 is YENEEA. The CDR3 length is 17 residues. The V end was cut by 1 base, the J end by 1 base, with 17 bases between. The CDR3 is CASSLGSEAGVSYEQYF. The CDR3 DNA follows: TGTGCCAGCAGCTTAGGCTCGGAAGCGGGTGTGTCCTACGAGCAGTACTTC.

The J gene is TRBJ2-2, the V gene TRBV19; the D gene is possibly TRBD2 (6 bases). Germline-derived CDR1 and CDR2 are LNHDA and SQIVND (reference sequence). V was trimmed by 4 bases and J by 0 bases, leaving 15 bases between them. The CDR3 is 17 amino acids. CDR3 sequence: CASSRRAGTANTGELFF. In nucleotides, the CDR3 is TGTGCCAGTAGTAGACGGGCCGGGACTGCGAACACCGGGGAGCTGTTTTTT.

The chain uses TRBV24-1 and TRBJ2-1; 8 bases match TRBD1. Trimming cost V 10 bases and J 4 bases; bases outside gene matches: 5. Germline V gene sequence: CDR1 KGHDR, CDR2 SFDVKD. This CDR3 comprises 13 residues. The CDR3 DNA sequence: TGTGCCACAGGACAGGGTTCTTACAATGAGCAGTTCTTC. It translates to CATGQGSYNEQFF.

V and J are TRBV20-1 and TRBJ1-5; tentative D call: TRBD1 (5 bases). This CDR3 is 11 amino acids long. Trimming stripped 5 bases from V and 5 bases from J, with 7 bases between. Germline CDR1 DFQATT, CDR2 SNEGSKA (reference sequence). CDR3 sequence: CSAAGHQPQHF. DNA of the CDR3: TGCAGTGCTGCAGGGCATCAGCCCCAGCATTTT.

This chain joins TRBV5-8 and TRBJ2-5, with TRBD1 matching over 8 bases. The CDR3 is made up of 16 amino acids. The J segment lost 4 bases and the V segment lost 3 bases, leaving 11 bases of the junction unmatched. The germline gives CDR1 SGHTS, CDR2 YDEGEE. The CDR3 loop reads CASSWNDITGGETQYF. The CDR3 nucleotides read TGTGCCAGCAGCTGGAACGATATAACAGGGGGAGAGACCCAGTACTTC.

CDR3 loop: CASRMDTNTEAFF. The CDR3 nucleotides are TGTGCCAGCAGAATGGATACTAACACTGAAGCTTTCTTT. The gene calls are TRBV6-5 and TRBJ1-1, with unresolved D. The CDR3 has 13 residues. Per germline, CDR1 MNHEY and CDR2 SVGAGI. V gave up 6 bases and J gave up 2 bases, with 10 bases separating them.

In its sample, this clone was seen a few times. This chain links TRBV2 with TRBJ1-1; 10 bases align to TRBD1. This CDR3 spans 15 amino acids. V lost 0 bases and J lost 8; bases outside the gene matches: 6. CDR1 is SNHLY and CDR2 is FYNNEI in the germline V gene. CDR3 in DNA: TGTGCCAGCAGTGAAGCACGGGACAGGGGCCCCGAAGCTTTCTTT. It yields the protein CASSEARDRGPEAFF.